The clone carrying this T cell receptor beta chain was observed many times. These data are taken from a study of blood T cell repertoires in COVID-19. Study at large: Spain, Italy and the United States supplied samples that represented acute and convalescent COVID-19. T cells, B-cell-depleted T cells, or PBMCs provided the cDNA or gDNA that served as material.

V was pared by 4 bases and J by 0 bases, with 5 bases between. CDR1 is WNHNN and CDR2 is SYGVQD in the germline V gene (reference sequence). CDR3 size: 13 residues. Produced via immunoSEQ multiplex PCR; TCRdb's table is partial and in-frame only. The sample records some 250,000 clones, 75% to 90% being singletons. Specimen: peripheral blood. The TCR was taken from a woman in her 30s who had recovered from COVID-19. The chain carries TRBV10-1 and TRBJ2-3; no definite D call. The CDR3 is CASSGASTDTQYF. CDR3 coding DNA: TGCGCCAGCAGTGGGGCAAGCACAGATACGCAGTATTTT.